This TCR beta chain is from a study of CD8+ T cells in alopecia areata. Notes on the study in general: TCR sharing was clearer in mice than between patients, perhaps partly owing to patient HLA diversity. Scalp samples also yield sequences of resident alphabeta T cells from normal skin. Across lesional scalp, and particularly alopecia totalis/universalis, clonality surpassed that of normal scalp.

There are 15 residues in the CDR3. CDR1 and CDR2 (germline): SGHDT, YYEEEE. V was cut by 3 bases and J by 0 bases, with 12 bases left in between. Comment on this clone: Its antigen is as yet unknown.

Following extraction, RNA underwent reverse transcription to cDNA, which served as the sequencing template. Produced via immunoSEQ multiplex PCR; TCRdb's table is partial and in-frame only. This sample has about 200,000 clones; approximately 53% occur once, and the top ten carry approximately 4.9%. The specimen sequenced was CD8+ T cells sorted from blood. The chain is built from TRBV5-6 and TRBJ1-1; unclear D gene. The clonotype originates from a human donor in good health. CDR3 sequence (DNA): TGTGCCAGCAGCTGGGATAGGCTACTGAACACTGAAGCTTTCTTT. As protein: CASSWDRLLNTEAFF.